This T cell receptor beta chain was retrieved from a study of response to subunit inactivated influenza vaccine. Study observations and caveats: The authors suggested that every seasonal influenza vaccination recruits few new T cells.

Each CDR3 protein gets one entry after TCRdb re-called the RT-PCR reads with MiXCR. In the table there are more than 450,000 distinct CDR3 sequences, 7.5% to 8.5% of which are singletons. This clonotype occurred a few times. Antigen: not known. This CDR3 region has 17 residues. V lost 0 bases and J lost 3; bases outside the gene matches: 8. The germline V gene has CDR1 ENHRY and CDR2 SYGVKD. The receptor was derived from a man between 45 and 75 years old who received an inactivated influenza vaccine. Sequenced material: PBMCs from blood, taken approximately 25 months after vaccination. The chain recombines TRBV10-3 with TRBJ2-1, with TRBD2 identical over 7 bases. CDR3 coding DNA: TGTGCCATCAGTGAGTCGATGGCTAGCGGATACTACAATGAGCAGTTCTTC. This translates into CAISESMASGYYNEQFF.